These 9 T cell receptor beta chains came from one sample sequenced in a study of cytomegalovirus exposure and HLA in healthy donors. The PCR was carried out with 60 Vbeta primers and 13 Jbeta primers. Profiled with immunoSEQ multiplex PCR; TCRdb holds only in-frame clones, not every one. Of around 200,000 clones in the sample, more than 60% were seen once. The sequenced sample consisted of PBMCs. The receptors were gathered from a girl aged 2 to 10 in good health and CMV-seronegative.

V usage is TRBV27 and J usage is TRBJ1-5; D unresolved. Between the trimmed V and J ends, which lost 5 bases and 3 bases, there was a span of 5 bases. The CDR3 has 12 residues. Germline values: CDR1 MNHEY, CDR2 SMNVEV (reference sequence). This chain's CDR3 is CASSPLNQPQHF. The CDR3 DNA sequence: TGTGCCAGCAGTCCTCTCAATCAGCCCCAGCATTTT.

The chain uses TRBV7-2 and TRBJ2-7, with TRBD2 matching 7 bases. V trimming: 5 bases; J trimming: 1 base; junction bases outside the gene matches: 8. The CDR3 sequence is 15 residues long. In germline, CDR1 is SGHTA, CDR2 FQGNSA. The CDR3 loop reads CASSVTGTKSYEQYF. The CDR3, as DNA: TGTGCCAGCAGCGTTACCGGGACTAAATCCTACGAGCAGTACTTC. Filled out from reference TRBV7-2 and TRBJ2-7, the complete variable domain reads GAGVSQSPSNKVTEKGKDVELRCDPISGHTALYWYRQSLGQGLEFLIYFQGNSAPDKSGLPSDRFSAERTGGSVSTLTIQRTQQEDSAVYLCASSVTGTKSYEQYFGPGTRLTVT.

The chain employs TRBV5-1 and TRBJ1-3; 9 nucleotides agree with TRBD1. V lost 0 bases, J lost 2 bases, and 6 bases stayed unmatched. This CDR3 has 17 amino acids. The germline CDR1 and CDR2 sequences are SGHRS and YFSETQ. CDR3 residues: CASSLEGTGRAGNTIYF. CDR3 DNA: TGCGCCAGCAGCTTGGAAGGGACAGGGAGAGCTGGAAACACCATATATTTT.

J is TRBJ1-1 and V is TRBV30; D call uncertain. This CDR3 comprises 13 residues. Between the trimmed V and J ends, which lost 3 bases and 1 base, there was a span of 9 bases. Per the germline V gene, CDR1 is GTSNPN and CDR2 is SVGIG (reference sequence). The CDR3 loop reads CAWSRGGNTEAFF. As DNA, the CDR3 is TGTGCCTGGAGCCGGGGAGGGAACACTGAAGCTTTCTTT.

The rearrangement joins TRBV7-6 to TRBJ2-2; TRBD2 matches 9 bases. Germline loops: CDR1 SGHVS, CDR2 FNYEAQ. V gave up 2 bases and J gave up 8 bases; unmatched junction bases: 6. The CDR3 consists of 15 residues. The CDR3 DNA follows: TGTGCCAGCAGCTTACCTAGCGGGGAGTTTGGGGAGCTGTTTTTT. Its translation is CASSLPSGEFGELFF. Filled out from reference TRBV7-6 and TRBJ2-2, the complete variable domain reads GAGVSQSPRYKVTKRGQDVALRCDPISGHVSLYWYRQALGQGPEFLTYFNYEAQQDKSGLPNDRFSAERPEGSISTLTIQRTEQRDSAMYRCASSLPSGEFGELFFGEGSRLTVL.

The rearrangement joins TRBV7-9 to TRBJ1-1; D is unresolved. This CDR3 has 13 amino acids. Trimming took 3 bases from V and 0 from J, leaving 5 bases between them. CDR1 SEHNR and CDR2 FQNEAQ come from the germline V gene (reference sequence). CDR3 in amino acids: CASSFLMNTEAFF. The CDR3 DNA follows: TGTGCCAGCAGCTTTCTTATGAACACTGAAGCTTTCTTT. Based on the CDR3 plus reference TRBV7-9 and TRBJ1-1, the full variable domain is DTGVSQNPRHKITKRGQNVTFRCDPISEHNRLYWYRQTLGQGPEFLTYFQNEAQLEKSRLLSDRFSAERPKGSFSTLEIQRTEQGDSAMYLCASSFLMNTEAFFGQGTRLTVV.

This clone was seen a few times. The chain joins TRBV5-4 to TRBJ2-5; 13 nucleotides match TRBD2. Germline-derived CDR1 and CDR2 are SGHNT and YYREEE (reference sequence). The J segment lost 4 bases and the V segment lost 6 bases, leaving 6 bases of the junction unmatched. This CDR3 is 15 amino acids long. The DNA of the CDR3 is TGTGCCAGCACCCGACTAGCGGGGGGTCGAGAGACCCAGTACTTC. This sequence encodes CASTRLAGGRETQYF.

V gene TRBV5-6 combines with J gene TRBJ2-2; D unresolved. In germline, CDR1 is SGHDT, CDR2 YYEEEE. Trimming took 0 bases from V and 5 from J, leaving 17 bases between them. CDR3 length: 17 amino acids. CDR3 sequence: CASSLVGIRPGTGELFF. The CDR3 region has the DNA TGTGCCAGCAGCTTGGTAGGTATACGTCCAGGAACCGGGGAGCTGTTTTTT.

The V call is TRBV7-9, the J call TRBJ2-5, with D perhaps matching TRBD1 (6 bases). The CDR3 has 15 amino acids. Germline V CDR1 and CDR2: SEHNR, FQNEAQ (reference sequence). The ends were cut back, 1 base at V and 6 bases at J, with 15 bases in the middle. The CDR3 DNA reads as TGTGCCAGCAGCTTAGGGACAGACGCAACAAAGACCCAGTACTTC. It is translated as CASSLGTDATKTQYF.